One and the same sample provided the 17 T cell receptor beta chains below, sequenced in a study of blood T cell repertoires in COVID-19 (dated by TCRdb to 2019 to 2021). The library was made by the immunoSEQ multiplex PCR assay. The immuneACCESS repertoire file appears here via TCRdb, limited to in-frame rearrangements. These files lack a portion of the clones; in checked studies, under half of the deficit traces to unresolved V genes, and the cause of the others is not known. For this sample there are around 200,000 clones; 70% to 90% appear just once. The ten biggest clones cover 3% to 3.5% of the sample. The sample consisted of peripheral blood. The receptors were gathered from a man aged 55 to 70 with acute or convalescent COVID-19.

This chain connects TRBV10-2 to TRBJ2-1; TRBD1 aligns across 7 bases. Germline V gene sequence: CDR1 WSHSY, CDR2 SAAADI. The CDR3 length is 14 residues. The ends lost 6 bases at V and 6 bases at J; junction bases unmatched: 8. The CDR3 spells CASRGTEYSNEQFF. The CDR3 DNA is TGCGCCAGCAGGGGGACAGAGTACAGCAATGAGCAGTTCTTC.

This clone has only a few counts. The chain couples TRBV4-1 to TRBJ2-5; 7 positions agree with TRBD1. Germline CDR1 reads MGHRA; CDR2 reads YSYEKL. J was trimmed by 0 bases and V by 2 bases; bases with no gene match: 3. This CDR3 is built from 15 residues. Here the CDR3 DNA reads TGCGCCAGCAGCCAATCCGGGACAGACCAAGAGACCCAGTACTTC. It is translated as CASSQSGTDQETQYF.

The V and J genes are TRBV15 and TRBJ2-5, with 8 bases lining up with TRBD1. V trimming: 6 bases; J trimming: 5 bases; junction bases outside the gene matches: 5. Germline CDR1 and CDR2: LNHNV and YYDKDF (reference sequence). This CDR3 is built from 13 residues. The chain's CDR3 is CATRQGGRETQYF. The DNA for the CDR3 is TGTGCCACCAGACAGGGGGGACGGGAGACCCAGTACTTC.

In regard to this clone: Other DNA sequences of this sample code for an identical CDR3. The chain recombines TRBV9 with TRBJ2-1, with 9 bases identical to TRBD2. Germline V gene lookup returns CDR1 SGDLS and CDR2 YYNGEE. The CDR3 is 15 residues long. V trimming: 2 bases; J trimming: 7 bases; junction bases outside the gene matches: 7. The CDR3 DNA sequence: TGTGCCAGCAGCGTGGGACTAGCTGGTGGGAATGAGCAGTTCTTC. This sequence encodes CASSVGLAGGNEQFF.

This chain links TRBV2 with TRBJ2-1; TRBD2 might be the D (6 bases). Germline V lookup: CDR1 SNHLY, CDR2 FYNNEI. The CDR3 is 11 residues long. The V gene lost 8 bases and the J gene lost 7 bases, with 9 bases spanning the gap. The CDR3 protein is CASLRENEQFF. The CDR3 nucleotides are TGTGCCAGCCTTCGGGAGAATGAGCAGTTCTTC.

This clone came up a few times. This chain joins TRBV5-6 and TRBJ2-1; the match to TRBD2 covers 10 bases. Germline CDR1 and CDR2: SGHDT and YYEEEE. The CDR3 runs to 17 residues. Trimming cost V 4 bases and J 8 bases; bases outside gene matches: 15. CDR3 residues: CASSRFTGTSVYDEQFF. CDR3 bases: TGTGCCAGCAGCAGATTCACCGGGACTAGCGTTTATGATGAGCAGTTCTTC.

The chain uses TRBV27 and TRBJ1-2; unclear D gene. V lost 5 bases and J lost 3, with 16 bases in between. The germline gives CDR1 MNHEY, CDR2 SMNVEV (reference sequence). The CDR3 consists of 15 residues. The CDR3 nucleotides read TGTGCCAGCAGTCTCAGTCCACGTTTGGACTATGGCTACACCTTC. Residues: CASSLSPRLDYGYTF.

In DNA form, the CDR3 reads TGTGCCAGCAGCAAAGTGGCAGGGGGTGTCACAGATACGCAGTATTTT. Translating it yields CASSKVAGGVTDTQYF. This chain links TRBV21-1 with TRBJ2-3; TRBD1 was called by the table and not checked on the DNA. TRBV21-1 is recorded as a pseudogene. This CDR3 comprises 16 residues.

Turning to this clone: One end of the junction fails to match germline, which may point to a read error. The chain combines TRBV7-7 with TRBJ2-1; 10 bases agree with TRBD2. The germline gives CDR1 SSHAT, CDR2 FNYEAQ (reference sequence). The CDR3 has 16 amino acids. The CDR3 coding sequence is TGTGCTAGCAGCTTAGAGTTTAGCGGGAGGAGAGGTGAGCAGTTCTTC. It specifies CASSLEFSGRRGEQFF.

The J gene is TRBJ1-1, the V gene TRBV9; 9 nucleotides align to TRBD1. Germline lookup yields CDR1 SGDLS and CDR2 YYNGEE. V shed 3 bases, J shed 0 bases, and the junction held 6 bases outside the gene matches. The CDR3 is 16 residues long. The CDR3 is CASSEGQGIMNTEAFF. For the CDR3, the DNA is TGTGCCAGCAGCGAGGGACAGGGAATCATGAACACTGAAGCTTTCTTT.

The J gene is TRBJ2-7, the V gene TRBV9; 9 bases are a match to TRBD2. J lost 2 bases, V lost 0 bases, and 6 bases had no gene match. Germline CDR1 is SGDLS and CDR2 is YYNGEE. The CDR3 totals 16 residues. DNA of the CDR3: TGTGCCAGCAGCGTAGCTCCTAGCGGGACGACCTACGAGCAGTACTTC. Translation: CASSVAPSGTTYEQYF.

This clone was found a few times. The genes are TRBV28 and TRBJ2-3, with D perhaps matching TRBD1 (6 bases). The CDR3 runs to 11 residues. Trimming cost V 6 bases and J 6 bases, with 7 bases left between them. Germline V gives CDR1 MDHEN, CDR2 SYDVKM. CDR3: CASRGHDTQYF. CDR3 bases: TGTGCCAGCAGGGGACACGATACGCAGTATTTT.

The J gene is TRBJ2-7, the V gene TRBV28; 9 nucleotides match TRBD1. Germline CDR1 MDHEN, CDR2 SYDVKM. Trimming removed 8 bases from V and 0 bases from J; junction bases left unmatched: 11. This CDR3 spans 16 amino acids. DNA for the CDR3: TGTGCCAGCGATAGCTCGGGACAGGGAAGCTCCTACGAGCAGTACTTC. It encodes CASDSSGQGSSYEQYF. Variable domain in full (rest from reference TRBV28 and TRBJ2-7): DVKVTQSSRYLVKRTGEKVFLECVQDMDHENMFWYRQDPGLGLRLIYFSYDVKMKEKGDIPEGYSVSREKKERFSLILESASTNQTSMYLCASDSSGQGSSYEQYFGPGTRLTVT.

The chain joins TRBV28 to TRBJ2-7; tentatively, D is TRBD2 (6 bases). The CDR3 runs 13 residues. CDR1 is MDHEN and CDR2 is SYDVKM in the germline V gene. The V end was cut by 10 bases, the J end by 2 bases, with 15 bases between. CDR3 loop: CAIAGTRPYEQYF. The CDR3 DNA follows: TGTGCCATCGCCGGGACTCGTCCCTACGAGCAGTACTTC.

J is TRBJ1-4 and V is TRBV18; no clear D. The CDR3 loop spans 12 amino acids. The V end lost 2 bases, the J end lost 8 bases, and 6 bases lay between the germline ends. Germline lookup yields CDR1 KGHSH and CDR2 LQKENI. The CDR3 region has the DNA TGTGCCAGCTCACCAGGCAGGGAAAAACTGTTTTTT. Translation gives CASSPGREKLFF.

This chain joins TRBV7-8 and TRBJ2-5; TRBD2 matches 9 bases. V trimming: 3 bases; J trimming: 5 bases; junction bases outside the gene matches: 13. This CDR3 comprises 17 residues. Germline V CDR1 and CDR2: SGHVS, FQNEAQ. The DNA for the CDR3 is TGTGCCAGCAGCTTGGGTAGCCGGACTAGCGTTTGGGAGACCCAGTACTTC. Protein product: CASSLGSRTSVWETQYF.

Concerning this clone itself: The same CDR3 also results from other DNA sequences found in this sample. This chain connects TRBV28 to TRBJ2-2, with D possibly being TRBD1 (5 bases). This CDR3 is built from 13 residues. V was trimmed by 2 bases and J by 5 bases, leaving 6 bases between them. Germline V CDR1 and CDR2: MDHEN, SYDVKM. The CDR3 is CASSLQGTGELFF. CDR3 sequence (DNA): TGTGCCAGCAGTTTACAGGGAACCGGGGAGCTGTTTTTT.